What follows are 5 T cell receptor beta chains derived from one specimen sequenced in a study of blood T cell repertoires in COVID-19. Method: immunoSEQ multiplex PCR; TCRdb's copy keeps in-frame clones and lacks some. There are some 220,000 clones in the sample; roughly 85% occur only once, and 2% to 3% lies in the top ten. The material sequenced was peripheral blood. Receptors originate from a woman in her seventies with COVID-19, enrolled during active disease.

The chain uses TRBV5-4 and TRBJ1-5; tentative D call: TRBD1 (5 bases). The CDR3 extends over 16 amino acids. Trimming removed 5 bases at V and 5 bases at J, with 20 bases between. Germline values: CDR1 SGHNT, CDR2 YYREEE (reference sequence). The CDR3 DNA reads as TGTGCCAGCAGTCCATCCCCACATCCGGGGGATCAGCCCCAGCATTTT. This codes for CASSPSPHPGDQPQHF.

The CDR3 is CASSDLLHPTGQDRLFF. CDR3 DNA sequence: TGTGCCAGCAGTGATTTACTGCACCCCACAGGGCAGGATAGACTGTTTTTT. This chain joins TRBV25-1 and TRBJ1-4; possible D gene TRBD1, 6 bases. This CDR3 region has 17 residues. Germline V CDR1 and CDR2: MGHDK, SYGVNS. The V and J ends lost 3 bases and 13 bases respectively, with 27 bases between them.

J is TRBJ1-2 and V is TRBV7-9, with D possibly being TRBD1 (5 bases). The germline CDR1 and CDR2 sequences are SEHNR and FQNEAQ (reference sequence). Between the trimmed V and J ends, which lost 6 bases and 4 bases, there was a span of 12 bases. The CDR3 spans 13 residues. CDR3 region: CASSPGISYGYTF. The CDR3 DNA reads TGTGCCAGCAGTCCAGGGATCTCCTATGGCTACACCTTC.

This clone turned up a few times. This chain connects TRBV3-1 (or the pseudogene TRBV3-2) to TRBJ2-5; 10 nucleotides align to TRBD2. CDR1 and CDR2 (germline): LGHDT, YNNKEL (reference sequence). The CDR3 runs 17 residues. V was pared by 1 base and J by 2 bases, with 7 bases of the junction left unmatched. The CDR3 sequence is CASSQGPSGSGQETQYF. CDR3 DNA sequence: TGTGCCAGCAGCCAAGGCCCTAGCGGGAGCGGGCAAGAGACCCAGTACTTC.

This rearrangement joins TRBV5-1 to TRBJ1-5; D not resolved. The length of the CDR3 is 15 residues. The V end was cut by 5 bases, the J end by 2 bases, with 14 bases between. The germline gives CDR1 SGHRS, CDR2 YFSETQ. The CDR3 nucleotides are TGCGCCAGCAGTCAAACCGGGTCCGGCAATCAGCCCCAGCATTTT. It translates to CASSQTGSGNQPQHF. Combining the CDR3 with reference TRBV5-1 and TRBJ1-5 gives the whole variable domain KAGVTQTPRYLIKTRGQQVTLSCSPISGHRSVSWYQQTPGQGLQFLFEYFSETQRNKGNFPGRFSGRQFSNSRSEMNVSTLELGDSALYLCASSQTGSGNQPQHFGDGTRLSIL.